The clone carrying this TCR beta chain is deemed medium-sized. Its antigen is undetermined. 60 Vbeta and 13 Jbeta primers were used in PCR. Original processing methods: In a later analysis, 60 million to 90 million unique TCR beta chains included roughly 11 million shared by two or more donors. Measured with immunoSEQ multiplex PCR; TCRdb has only the in-frame clones, and not every one. V and J calls and clone size are copied from that table; D and trimming were computed from the DNA. The sample contains tens of thousands of clones, nearly 80% of which appear only once. The data originate from a study of cytomegalovirus exposure and HLA in healthy donors. Whole-study findings and limits: For most TCR sequences rarity was the rule, although some public TCRs occurred in many donors. The study had only CMV serostatus as immune exposure information. Indistinguishable V segments such as TRBV6-2 and TRBV6-3 were excluded.

CDR3 length equals 14 residues. In germline, CDR1 is SGHTS, CDR2 YDEGEE. V dropped 0 bases and J dropped 3 bases, with 10 bases sitting between them. This clonotype was obtained from a man aged 35 to 55 in good health and CMV-seronegative. This rearrangement joins TRBV5-8 to TRBJ2-7; no firm D call. Sequenced input: PBMCs. The CDR3 sequence is CASSLGNSFYEQYF. The CDR3 DNA reads as TGTGCCAGCAGCTTGGGTAATAGCTTCTACGAGCAGTACTTC.